This T cell receptor (beta chain) was captured by sequencing in a study of Graves' ophthalmopathy and Graves' hyperthyroidism. RNA transcripts served as template for amplifying TCR beta CDR3 sequences. HTBI primers were employed in first-round RT-PCR, then a second-round multiplex PCR followed. One entry per CDR3 protein, called by TCRdb with MiXCR from the multiplex PCR reads. The data contain some 1.1 million distinct CDR3 sequences, about 38% of them singletons. The CDR3 has 11 amino acids. Trimming took 6 bases from V and 15 from J, leaving 15 bases between them. Germline-derived CDR1 and CDR2 are DFQATT and SNEGSKA (reference sequence).

The TCR originated in an adult man with Graves' hyperthyroidism. This chain joins TRBV20-1 and TRBJ1-6; unclear D gene. Material: peripheral blood or thyroid tissue (not recorded which). The CDR3 nucleotides are TGCAGTGCCAAGGAGGTCCCTCTCCTCCACTTT. Translating gives CSAKEVPLLHF.